This T cell receptor (beta chain) derives from a study of OX40 agonist ivuxolimab in advanced cancers. Regarding the research as a whole: The costimulatory receptor OX40 (CD134) was targeted by ivuxolimab, a fully human IgG2 agonistic monoclonal antibody. Intravenous ivuxolimab was administered to patients every 2 weeks at six dose levels: 0.01, 0.1, 0.3, 1.5, 3 and 10 mg/kg. Of the approximately 50 dose-escalation patients, hepatocellular carcinoma was present in around 19, melanoma in around 15, renal cell carcinoma in 9 and head and neck cancer in 9. In the dose-escalation cohort, 82.7% of patients were male, and the mean age was around 60 years, with a range of roughly 23 to 85. Prior anti-PD-1, anti-PD-L1 or anti-CTLA-4 therapy was permitted, and approximately 42% of dose-escalation patients had received checkpoint inhibitors. Partial responses occurred in three dose-escalation patients: two with cutaneous melanoma and one with hepatocellular carcinoma. Peripheral TCRbeta sequencing aimed to test whether ivuxolimab altered TCR sequence diversity and caused clonal T-cell expansion. The monotherapy dose-escalation portion (N ≈ 52 patients) of the phase I ivuxolimab trial is reported in the paper. Results the study describes overall, beyond this receptor: After ivuxolimab, expanded clones were on average more numerous among CD8+ T cells than among CD4+ T cells. At doses of 0.1 to 3.0 mg/kg, clonal expansion of both CD4+ and CD8+ blood T cells was observed from baseline to week 6. In the 0.1-3.0 mg/kg groups, partial responders had among the lowest normalized peripheral clonal expansion, particularly in CD8+ T cells. Low levels of normalized T-cell clonal expansion were also shown by some nonresponding patients. Which antigens the clonally expanded peripheral T cells were specific for was not determined.

CDR1 and CDR2 (SGHRS, YFSETQ) derive from the germline V gene. The CDR3 covers 14 residues, taking in both the cysteine and the phenylalanine. The kept DNA is CDR3 alone, 42 bases in frame from the first base. The junction carries 12 bases between V and J, which are trimmed by 4 bases and 1 base respectively. Patients with autoimmune disease history or receiving systemic immunosuppression were excluded from the trial. Peripheral blood for TCR sequencing was drawn from every dose cohort at baseline, at cycle 4 day 1 and at cycle 7 day 1. The samples were drawn from a first-in-human, open-label, multicenter phase I dose-escalation trial of ivuxolimab. Adults with locally advanced or metastatic head and neck squamous cell, hepatocellular, melanoma or renal cell carcinoma were enrolled in the trial. CD4+ and CD8+ T cells were sorted separately from peripheral blood before TCR sequencing. Genomic DNA was extracted from sorted cells for sequencing of the TCRbeta CDR3 region. TCRbeta CDR3 regions were sequenced using the immunoSEQ Assay. TCRdb carries this immuneACCESS record with in-frame sequences only. Its versions omit some clonotypes, under half of them owing to an unresolved V gene in the studies checked, with the rest unexplained. The table for this sample lists approximately 58,000 clones; about 91% of them were counted only once. The top ten clones comprise roughly 13% of the sample.

A note on this clone: This clone's antigen is unknown. No much larger clone is present one base from it, and per-base qualities are unavailable.

This specimen was CD4+ or CD8+ T cells sorted from blood, taken in a trial of the OX40 agonist ivuxolimab. This sequence originates from an adult with an advanced solid tumor such as melanoma, head and neck, liver or kidney cancer. Here the chain combines TRBV5-1 and TRBJ2-7; there is no confident call for the D gene. The nucleotide sequence reads TGCGCCAGCAGCCCGCTGGACGGTTCCTACGAGCAGTACTTC. This translates into CASSPLDGSYEQYF. Joined to the reference TRBV5-1 and TRBJ2-7 proteins, this CDR3 gives the full variable domain: KAGVTQTPRYLIKTRGQQVTLSCSPISGHRSVSWYQQTPGQGLQFLFEYFSETQRNKGNFPGRFSGRQFSNSRSEMNVSTLELGDSALYLCASSPLDGSYEQYFGPGTRLTVT.